Listed below are T cell receptor beta chains from one sample, sequenced in a study of graft-versus-host responses after intestinal transplantation. TCRdb keeps only in-frame clones here, not all; method: immunoSEQ multiplex PCR. The sample carries about 40,000 clones, approximately 95% recorded once. No cognate antigen is known for these TCRs. Sequenced here: unstimulated CD8+ T cells sorted from spleen or lymph node cells, sampled before transplant. Source of these receptors: a human donor who was the organ donor for an intestinal transplant. The CDR3 runs from the conserved cysteine through the conserved F or W. Fields, in order: J gene, D gene, clone size, V gene, CDR3 protein, CDR3 DNA. D genes are given only for firm matches. Clone size is given for some rows only: seen once, a few or many times, or a class if the clone is expanded.

TRBJ1-1	-	once	TRBV15	CATSRVENRGNTEAFF	TGTGCCACCAGTCGGGTTGAGAATAGGGGGAACACTGAAGCTTTCTTT
TRBJ2-3	TRBD2	-	TRBV7-8	CASSLAHGTSGEDTQYF	TGTGCCAGCAGCTTAGCGCACGGGACTAGCGGGGAAGATACGCAGTATTTT
TRBJ2-1	-	-	TRBV19	CASSIESWNEQFF	TGTGCCAGTAGTATTGAGTCCTGGAATGAGCAGTTCTTC
TRBJ2-7	-	-	TRBV7-9	CASSLGSTEQYF	TGTGCCAGCAGCTTAGGATCGACCGAGCAGTACTTC
TRBJ1-2	-	-	TRBV2	CASIMSSPGYTF	TGTGCCAGCATAATGTCGTCGCCGGGCTACACCTTC
TRBJ2-7	-	-	TRBV19	CARWAYEQYF	TGTGCCAGATGGGCCTACGAGCAGTACTTC
TRBJ2-3	-	-	TRBV4-3	CASSQQGEGTDTQYF	TGCGCCAGCAGCCAGCAGGGAGAGGGCACAGATACGCAGTATTTT
TRBJ2-1	-	-	TRBV27	CASSLCQGPHKNNEQFF	TGTGCCAGCAGTTTATGTCAGGGGCCGCATAAAAACAATGAGCAGTTCTTC
TRBJ2-7	-	-	TRBV4-2	CASSQGRRQYF	TGTGCCAGCAGCCAAGGTCGGAGGCAGTACTTC
TRBJ1-4	-	-	TRBV5-6	CASSLGNEKLFF	TGTGCCAGCAGCTTAGGAAATGAAAAACTGTTTTTT
TRBJ2-7	-	-	TRBV11-3	CASSSRDSPYEQYF	TGTGCCAGCAGCTCGCGGGACAGCCCATACGAGCAGTACTTC
TRBJ1-5	TRBD1	-	TRBV27	CASSLSTGGNQPQHF	TGTGCCAGCAGTTTATCGACAGGGGGCAATCAGCCCCAGCATTTT
TRBJ2-7	TRBD1	-	TRBV15	CATSNDRGLYEQYF	TGTGCCACCAGCAATGACAGGGGGCTGTACGAGCAGTACTTC
TRBJ2-1	TRBD2	-	TRBV7-3	CASSLSGGGNNEQFF	TGTGCCAGCAGCCTGAGCGGGGGAGGTAACAATGAGCAGTTCTTC
TRBJ1-2	-	-	TRBV6-5	CASSYSSGTAAGGYTF	TGTGCCAGCAGTTACTCCTCCGGCACGGCCGCTGGAGGCTACACCTTC
TRBJ2-3	TRBD2	-	TRBV7-9	CASHPAGGTDTQYF	TGTGCCAGTCACCCTGCGGGGGGCACAGATACGCAGTATTTT
TRBJ2-3	-	-	TRBV4-3	CASSQDLEAGSTDTQYF	TGCGCCAGCAGCCAAGATCTAGAGGCGGGGAGCACAGATACGCAGTATTTT
TRBJ1-1	-	-	TRBV9	CASSVDGGGTEAFF	TGTGCCAGCAGCGTCGACGGGGGGGGCACTGAAGCTTTCTTT
TRBJ2-7	-	-	TRBV7-6	CASGSWGTYEQYF	TGTGCCAGCGGCTCGTGGGGCACCTACGAGCAGTACTTC
TRBJ2-5	-	-	TRBV7-3	CASSPLGTTVRETQYF	TGTGCCAGCAGCCCTCTCGGGACAACTGTCAGGGAGACCCAGTACTTC
TRBJ2-1	TRBD1	-	TRBV19	CASSIRDRVSNEQFF	TGTGCCAGTAGTATTCGGGACAGGGTTAGCAATGAGCAGTTCTTC
TRBJ2-2	TRBD1	-	TRBV13	CASSRTGGASGELFF	TGTGCCAGCAGCCGGACAGGGGGCGCCTCCGGGGAGCTGTTTTTT
TRBJ2-1	-	-	TRBV10-2	CASSGVGEQFF	TGCGCCAGCAGTGGGGTAGGTGAGCAGTTCTTC
TRBJ2-7	-	-	TRBV9	CASSTDGGYEQYF	TGTGCCAGCAGCACCGACGGGGGTTACGAGCAGTACTTC
TRBJ2-1	TRBD2	-	TRBV5-6	CASSSGLAGDKEQFF	TGTGCCAGCAGCTCCGGACTAGCGGGGGATAAAGAGCAGTTCTTC
TRBJ1-3	-	-	TRBV6-4	CASSPQNRVSGNTIYF	TGTGCCAGCAGTCCCCAGAACAGGGTAAGCGGAAACACCATATATTTT
TRBJ2-3	-	once	TRBV6-5	CASSYSGGQGDTQYF	TGTGCCAGCAGTTACTCGGGGGGGCAGGGAGATACGCAGTATTTT
TRBJ2-3	TRBD2	-	TRBV4-2	CASSPGLAHAFSTDTQYF	TGTGCCAGCAGCCCGGGACTAGCCCACGCCTTTTCCACAGATACGCAGTATTTT
TRBJ1-1	-	-	TRBV7-3	CASSPDNSKNTEAFF	TGTGCCAGCAGCCCAGATAACTCCAAAAACACTGAAGCTTTCTTT
TRBJ2-5	-	-	TRBV7-6	CASSFMRRGPGETQYF	TGTGCCAGCAGCTTTATGCGCAGGGGCCCTGGGGAGACCCAGTACTTC
TRBJ1-2	-	-	TRBV4-2	CASSLNRESGYGYTF	TGTGCCAGCAGCCTCAACAGGGAATCGGGGTATGGCTACACCTTC
TRBJ1-3	-	-	TRBV9	CASSPRVGTSGNTIYF	TGTGCCAGCAGCCCCCGTGTGGGAACCTCTGGAAACACCATATATTTT
TRBJ2-1	-	-	TRBV5-1	CASSGNNEQFF	TGCGCCAGCAGCGGAAACAATGAGCAGTTCTTC
TRBJ2-7	-	-	TRBV5-1	CASSLEQPVGEQYF	TGCGCCAGCAGCTTGGAACAGCCCGTAGGCGAGCAGTACTTC
TRBJ2-2	-	-	TRBV7-8	CASSLPPWGAFSGELFF	TGTGCCAGCAGCCTACCTCCGTGGGGGGCGTTCTCCGGGGAGCTGTTTTTT